This T cell receptor beta chain was recorded in a study of CD8 T cells in acute hepatitis C reinfection. V shed 3 bases and J shed 5 bases, with 11 bases lying between them. Per germline, CDR1 SNHLY and CDR2 FYNNEI. The CDR3 is 13 amino acids. Assay: immunoSEQ multiplex PCR; the TCRdb copy retains only in-frame clones and omits some. The table shows 30,000 to 40,000 clones, with about 87% occurring only once. Indicated time point: naive CD8 control sorted from an acute-time-point sample. This chain connects TRBV2 to TRBJ2-7; unclear D gene. This TCR derives from a man aged 25-45 years with chronic hepatitis C. Sequenced sample: naive CD8+ T cells from PBMCs. CDR3 sequence reads: CASSDPNRHEQYF. CDR3 nucleotides: TGTGCCAGCAGTGACCCGAACCGGCACGAGCAGTACTTC.